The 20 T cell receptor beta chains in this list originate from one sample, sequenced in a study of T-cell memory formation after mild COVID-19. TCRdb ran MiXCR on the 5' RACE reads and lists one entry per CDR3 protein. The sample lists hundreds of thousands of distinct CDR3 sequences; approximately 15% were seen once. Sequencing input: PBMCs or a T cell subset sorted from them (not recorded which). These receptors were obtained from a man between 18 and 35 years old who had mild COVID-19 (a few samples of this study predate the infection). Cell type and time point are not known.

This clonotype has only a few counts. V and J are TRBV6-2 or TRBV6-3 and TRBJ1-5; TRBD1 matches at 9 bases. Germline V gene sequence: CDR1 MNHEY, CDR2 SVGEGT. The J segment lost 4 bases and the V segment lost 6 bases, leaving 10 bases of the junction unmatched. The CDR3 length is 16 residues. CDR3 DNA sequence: TGTGCCAGCAGACACATGACAGGGGGAAGGAATCAGCCCCAGCATTTT. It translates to CASRHMTGGRNQPQHF.

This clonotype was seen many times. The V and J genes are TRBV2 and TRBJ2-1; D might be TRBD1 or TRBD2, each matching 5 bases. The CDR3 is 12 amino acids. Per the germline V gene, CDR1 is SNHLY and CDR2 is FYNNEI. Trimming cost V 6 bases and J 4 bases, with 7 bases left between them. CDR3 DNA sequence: TGTGCCAGCAGGGGGGAGTACAATGAGCAGTTCTTC. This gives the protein CASRGEYNEQFF.

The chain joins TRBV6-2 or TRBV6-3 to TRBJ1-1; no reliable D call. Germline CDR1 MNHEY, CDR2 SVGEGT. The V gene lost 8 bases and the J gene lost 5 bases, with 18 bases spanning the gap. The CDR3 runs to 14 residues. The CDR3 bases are TGTGCCAGCCGGACCGGAAACTCGAGAACTGAAGCTTTCTTT. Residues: CASRTGNSRTEAFF.

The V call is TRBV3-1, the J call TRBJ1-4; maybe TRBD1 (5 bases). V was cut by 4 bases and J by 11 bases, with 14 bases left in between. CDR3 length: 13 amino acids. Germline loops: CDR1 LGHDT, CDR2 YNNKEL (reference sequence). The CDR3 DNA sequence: TGTGCCAGCAGCCCTCGGTTGGGGACGAAACTGTTTTTT. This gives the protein CASSPRLGTKLFF.

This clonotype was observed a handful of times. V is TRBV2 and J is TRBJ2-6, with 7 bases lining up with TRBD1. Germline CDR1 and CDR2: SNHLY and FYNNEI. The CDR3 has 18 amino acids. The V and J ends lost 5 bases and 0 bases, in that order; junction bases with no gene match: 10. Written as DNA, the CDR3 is TGTGCCAGCAGTTACCGGGACAGTGCTGTCTCTGGGGCCAACGTCCTGACTTTC. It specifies CASSYRDSAVSGANVLTF. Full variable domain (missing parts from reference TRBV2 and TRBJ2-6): EPEVTQTPSHQVTQMGQEVILRCVPISNHLYFYWYRQILGQKVEFLVSFYNNEISEKSEIFDDQFSVERPDGSNFTLKIRSTKLEDSAMYFCASSYRDSAVSGANVLTFGAGSRLTVL.

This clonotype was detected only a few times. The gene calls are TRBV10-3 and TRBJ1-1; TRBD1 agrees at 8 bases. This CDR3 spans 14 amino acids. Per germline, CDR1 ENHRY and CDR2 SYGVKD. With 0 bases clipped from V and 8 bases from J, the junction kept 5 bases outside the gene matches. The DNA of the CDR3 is TGTGCCATCAGTGAGTCGGGACAGGTCTCCGAAGCTTTCTTT. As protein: CAISESGQVSEAFF.

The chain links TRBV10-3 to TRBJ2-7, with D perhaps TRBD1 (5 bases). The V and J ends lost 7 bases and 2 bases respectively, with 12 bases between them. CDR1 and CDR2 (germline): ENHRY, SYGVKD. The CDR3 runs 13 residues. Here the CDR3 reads CAINSAGTYEQYF. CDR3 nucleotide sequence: TGTGCCATCAACTCGGCAGGGACCTACGAGCAGTACTTC.

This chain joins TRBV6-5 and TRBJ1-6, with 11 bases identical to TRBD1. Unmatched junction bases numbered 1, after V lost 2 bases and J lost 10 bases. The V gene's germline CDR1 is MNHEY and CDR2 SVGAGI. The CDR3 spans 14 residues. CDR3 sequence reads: CASSYGTGGSPLHF. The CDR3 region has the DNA TGTGCCAGCAGTTACGGGACAGGGGGATCACCCCTCCACTTT.

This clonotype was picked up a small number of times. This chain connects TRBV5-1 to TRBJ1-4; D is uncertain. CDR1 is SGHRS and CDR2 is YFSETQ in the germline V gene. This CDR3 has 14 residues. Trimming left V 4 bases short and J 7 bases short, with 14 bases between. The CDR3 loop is CASSKTGSGEKLFF. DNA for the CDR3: TGCGCCAGCAGCAAAACCGGGTCCGGTGAAAAACTGTTTTTT.

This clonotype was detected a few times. Written as DNA, the CDR3 is TGCGCCAGCAGCTTCCGGACTAGCGGGGGCCTCGAACCGCAGTATTTT. Residues: CASSFRTSGGLEPQYF. The chain carries TRBV4-1 and TRBJ2-3, with 13 nucleotides matching TRBD2. V lost 5 bases, J lost 10 bases, and 12 bases stayed unmatched. Germline lookup yields CDR1 MGHRA and CDR2 YSYEKL. The CDR3 is 16 amino acids.

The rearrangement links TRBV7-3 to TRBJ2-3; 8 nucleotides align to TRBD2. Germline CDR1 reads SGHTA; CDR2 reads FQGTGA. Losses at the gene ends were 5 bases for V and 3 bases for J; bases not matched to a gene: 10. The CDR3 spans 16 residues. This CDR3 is CASSGTTGGATDTQYF. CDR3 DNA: TGTGCCAGCAGCGGGACGACCGGGGGGGCAACAGATACGCAGTATTTT.

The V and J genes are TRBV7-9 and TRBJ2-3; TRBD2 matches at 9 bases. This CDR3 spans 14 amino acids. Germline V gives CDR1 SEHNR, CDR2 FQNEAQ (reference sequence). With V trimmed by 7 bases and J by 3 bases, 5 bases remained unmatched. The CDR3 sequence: CASTTTSGTDTQYF. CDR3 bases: TGTGCCAGCACCACGACTAGCGGAACAGATACGCAGTATTTT.

The CDR3 DNA is TGTGCCAGTAGTATTCTAGCGGGGGGTGTGTACAATGAGCAGTTCTTC. It codes for CASSILAGGVYNEQFF. The V call is TRBV19, the J call TRBJ2-1; 11 nucleotides align to TRBD2. The CDR3 runs 16 residues. Germline V lookup: CDR1 LNHDA, CDR2 SQIVND (reference sequence). The ends lost 3 bases at V and 4 bases at J; junction bases unmatched: 5.

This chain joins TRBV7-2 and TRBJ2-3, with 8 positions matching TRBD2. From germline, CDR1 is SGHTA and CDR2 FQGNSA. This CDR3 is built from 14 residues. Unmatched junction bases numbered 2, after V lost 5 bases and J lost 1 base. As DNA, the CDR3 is TGTGCCAGCAGCCAGCGGGGGCGCACAGATACGCAGTATTTT. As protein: CASSQRGRTDTQYF.

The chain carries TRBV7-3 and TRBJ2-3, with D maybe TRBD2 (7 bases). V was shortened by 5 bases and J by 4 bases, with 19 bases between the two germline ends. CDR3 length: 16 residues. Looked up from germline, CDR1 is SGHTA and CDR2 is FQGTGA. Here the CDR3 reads CASSPRGGVPPDTQYF. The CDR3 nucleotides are TGTGCCAGCAGCCCAAGGGGGGGGGTTCCCCCAGATACGCAGTATTTT. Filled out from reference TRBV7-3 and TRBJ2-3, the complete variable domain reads GAGVSQTPSNKVTEKGKYVELRCDPISGHTALYWYRQSLGQGPEFLIYFQGTGAADDSGLPNDRFFAVRPEGSVSTLKIQRTERGDSAVYLCASSPRGGVPPDTQYFGPGTRLTVL.

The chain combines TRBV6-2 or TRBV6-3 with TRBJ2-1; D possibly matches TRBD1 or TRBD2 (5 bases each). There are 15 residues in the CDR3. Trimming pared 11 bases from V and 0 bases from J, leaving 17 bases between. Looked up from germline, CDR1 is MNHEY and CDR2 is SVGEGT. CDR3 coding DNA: TGTGCCGGATCCCGGGGCCCGAACTCCTACAATGAGCAGTTCTTC. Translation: CAGSRGPNSYNEQFF.

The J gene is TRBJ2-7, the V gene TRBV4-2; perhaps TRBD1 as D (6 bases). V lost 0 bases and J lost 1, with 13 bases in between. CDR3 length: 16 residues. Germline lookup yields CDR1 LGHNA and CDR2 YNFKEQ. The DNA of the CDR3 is TGTGCCAGCAGCCAAGAGACAGGCAAATATTCCTACGAGCAGTACGTC. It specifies CASSQETGKYSYEQYV.

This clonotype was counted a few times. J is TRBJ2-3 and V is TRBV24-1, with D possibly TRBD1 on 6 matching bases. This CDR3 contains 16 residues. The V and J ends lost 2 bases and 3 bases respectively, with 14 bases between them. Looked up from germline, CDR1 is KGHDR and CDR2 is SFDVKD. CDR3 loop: CATSDSRGQGTDTQYF. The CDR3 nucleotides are TGTGCCACCAGTGATTCCCGGGGCCAGGGGACAGATACGCAGTATTTT.

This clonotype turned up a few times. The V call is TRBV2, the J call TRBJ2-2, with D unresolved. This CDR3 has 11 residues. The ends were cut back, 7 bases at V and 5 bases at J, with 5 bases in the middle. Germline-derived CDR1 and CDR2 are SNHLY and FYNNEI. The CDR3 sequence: CASKFTGELFF. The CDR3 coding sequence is TGTGCCAGCAAGTTTACCGGGGAGCTGTTTTTT.

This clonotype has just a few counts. In DNA, the CDR3 is TGCGCCAGCAGCCTGGACAGCCACTACGAGCAGTACGTC. This gives the protein CASSLDSHYEQYV. The rearrangement uses TRBV5-1 and TRBJ2-7; a possible D gene is TRBD1 (6 bases). Germline lookup yields CDR1 SGHRS and CDR2 YFSETQ. With 4 bases removed from V and 3 bases from J, the gap between germline ends came to 11 bases. The CDR3 totals 13 residues.